A selection of T cell receptor beta chains follows, all from one sample in a study of cytomegalovirus exposure and HLA in healthy donors. Data came from immunoSEQ multiplex PCR; TCRdb stores just in-frame clones and leaves some out. The sample yields approximately 120,000 clones, around 90% seen once. Sequencing used PBMCs. All receptors come from a woman aged 18 to 35 in good health and CMV-seronegative. Each CDR3 is given with its conserved first and last residue.

>TRBV5-1|TRBJ2-7
CASSLQGGWYEQYF
>TRBV19|TRBJ2-5
CASSIGRDRGWETQYF
>TRBV28|TRBJ1-2
CASSVGTGGRGYTF
>TRBV11-3|TRBJ2-7
CASSLGGGRASYEQYF
>TRBV27|TRBJ2-1
CASSFRDRGRGEQFF
>TRBV27|TRBJ2-2
CASSLPTHANTGELFF
>TRBV27|TRBJ2-5
CASSPPDGLAETQYF
>TRBV5-6|TRBJ2-7
CASTLGTGAWEQYF
>TRBV10-3|TRBJ2-7
CAISRQGYEQYF
>TRBV30|TRBJ2-7
CAWPPRQGMNEQYF
>TRBV11-2|TRBJ1-2
CASSSVRTGISYGYTF
>TRBV6-4|TRBJ2-7
CASSETSGSYEQYF
>TRBV6-1|TRBJ2-7
CASSEAGVSYEQYF
>TRBV30|TRBJ1-2
CAWRQGLRGYTF
>TRBV27|TRBJ2-2
CASSPLAGPRTGELFF
>TRBV2|TRBJ1-1
CASGGLYEAFF
>TRBV19|TRBJ1-4
CASSIPPWGGTNEKLFF
>TRBV6-1|TRBJ1-2
CASTIQGFYGYTF
>TRBV5-1|TRBJ2-5
CASSSTSGRAFGETQYF
>TRBV28|TRBJ2-7
CASSFGGTPYEQYF